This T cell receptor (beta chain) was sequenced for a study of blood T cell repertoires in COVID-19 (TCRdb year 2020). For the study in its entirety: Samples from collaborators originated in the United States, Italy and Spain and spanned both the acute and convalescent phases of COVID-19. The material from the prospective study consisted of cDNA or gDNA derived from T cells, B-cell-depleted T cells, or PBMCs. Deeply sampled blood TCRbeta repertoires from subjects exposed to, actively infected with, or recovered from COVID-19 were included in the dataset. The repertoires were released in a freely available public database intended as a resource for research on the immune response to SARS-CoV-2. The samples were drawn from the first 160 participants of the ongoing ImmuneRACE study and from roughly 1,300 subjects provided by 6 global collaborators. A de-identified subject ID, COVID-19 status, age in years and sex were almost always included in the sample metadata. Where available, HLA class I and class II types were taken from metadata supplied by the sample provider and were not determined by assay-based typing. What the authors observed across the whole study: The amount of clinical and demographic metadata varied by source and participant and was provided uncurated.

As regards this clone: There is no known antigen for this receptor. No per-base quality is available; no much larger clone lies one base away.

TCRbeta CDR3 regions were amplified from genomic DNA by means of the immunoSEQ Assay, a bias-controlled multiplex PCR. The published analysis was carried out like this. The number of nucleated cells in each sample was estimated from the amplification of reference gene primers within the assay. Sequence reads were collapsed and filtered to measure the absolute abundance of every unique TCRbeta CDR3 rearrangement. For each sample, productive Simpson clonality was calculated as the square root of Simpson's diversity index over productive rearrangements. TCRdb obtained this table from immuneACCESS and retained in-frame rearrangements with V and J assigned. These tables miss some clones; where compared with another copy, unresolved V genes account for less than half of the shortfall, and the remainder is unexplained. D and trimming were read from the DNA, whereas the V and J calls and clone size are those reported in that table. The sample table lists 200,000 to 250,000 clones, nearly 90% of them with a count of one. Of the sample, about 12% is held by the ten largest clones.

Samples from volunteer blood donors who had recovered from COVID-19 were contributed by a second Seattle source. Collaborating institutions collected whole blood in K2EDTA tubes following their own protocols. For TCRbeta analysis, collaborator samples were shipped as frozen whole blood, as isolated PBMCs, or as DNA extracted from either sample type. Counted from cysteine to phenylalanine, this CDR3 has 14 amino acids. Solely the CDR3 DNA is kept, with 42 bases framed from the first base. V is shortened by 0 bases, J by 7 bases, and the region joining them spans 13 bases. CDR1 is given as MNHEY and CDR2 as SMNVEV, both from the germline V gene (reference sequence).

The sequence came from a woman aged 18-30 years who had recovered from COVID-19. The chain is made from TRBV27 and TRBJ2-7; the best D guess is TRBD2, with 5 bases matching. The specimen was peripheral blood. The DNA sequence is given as TGTGCCAGCAGTTTATCAACGGGGTTCGGGGAGCAGTACTTC. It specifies CASSLSTGFGEQYF.